The 28 T cell receptor beta chains presented below share a single source sample, sequenced in a study of T cells after yellow fever vaccination. TCRdb re-called the 5' RACE reads through MiXCR, storing one row per CDR3 protein. The data contain about 260,000 distinct CDR3 sequences, approximately 5.2% of them seen just once; the ten biggest clones take up roughly 3.5%. The specimen was CD4+ T cells sorted from PBMCs, collected on the day of the yellow fever booster vaccination. These receptors all come from a man aged 18-30 years who received the YFV17D yellow fever vaccine.

This rearrangement joins TRBV12-3 or TRBV12-4 to TRBJ1-6; TRBD1 might be the D (5 bases). V was trimmed by 3 bases and J by 5 bases, leaving 11 bases between them. The CDR3 has 15 residues. This CDR3 reads CASSFLTVDNSPLHF. For the CDR3, the DNA is TGTGCCAGCAGTTTTTTGACAGTTGATAATTCACCCCTCCACTTT.

The chain recombines TRBV11-2 with TRBJ1-2; TRBD1 matches at 7 bases. From germline, CDR1 is SGHAT and CDR2 FQNNGV. V lost 5 bases to trimming and J lost 13 bases; unmatched junction nucleotides: 7. The CDR3 sequence is 11 residues long. This chain's CDR3 is CASSRDRSFTF. CDR3 sequence (DNA): TGTGCCAGCAGCCGGGACAGATCTTTCACCTTC.

This clonotype was recorded many times. The chain uses TRBV5-1 and TRBJ1-2, with 9 bases fitting TRBD1. CDR1 is SGHRS, CDR2 YFSETQ, per germline. V was clipped by 4 bases and J by 0 bases; unmatched bases: 7. The CDR3 totals 16 residues. DNA of the CDR3: TGCGCCAGCAGCGAAAATTGGGACAGGGCTAACTATGGCTACACCTTC. Protein sequence: CASSENWDRANYGYTF.

This clonotype was found a few times. The genes are TRBV6-6 and TRBJ2-7; 7 bases match TRBD1. CDR1 is MNHNY and CDR2 is SVGAGI in the germline V gene (reference sequence). With V trimmed by 2 bases and J by 1 base, 2 bases remained unmatched. CDR3 length: 14 residues. CDR3 in amino acids: CASSYGGQSYEQYF. CDR3 nucleotide sequence: TGTGCCAGCAGTTACGGGGGACAGTCCTACGAGCAGTACTTC.

Ten or more counts support this clonotype. The genes are TRBV5-4 and TRBJ2-7; TRBD1 or TRBD2 may be the D gene (5 bases each). The V gene's germline CDR1 is SGHNT and CDR2 YYREEE (reference sequence). CDR3 length: 12 residues. V was clipped by 4 bases and J by 6 bases, with 11 bases between them. The CDR3 sequence: CASSRDRGEQYF. The CDR3 DNA sequence: TGTGCCAGCAGCCGGGACCGAGGCGAGCAGTACTTC.

The V call is TRBV10-3, the J call TRBJ1-1, with D possibly matching TRBD1 (5 bases). V gave up 3 bases and J gave up 3 bases, with 8 bases separating them. There are 13 residues in the CDR3. The germline V gene encodes CDR1 ENHRY and CDR2 SYGVKD. CDR3 protein: CAISDKGDTEAFF. CDR3 nucleotides: TGTGCCATCAGTGATAAAGGGGACACTGAAGCTTTCTTT.

The rearrangement links TRBV7-2 to TRBJ2-7; D is uncertain. CDR3 length: 13 residues. Trimming cost V 5 bases and J 1 base, with 9 bases left between them. Germline-derived CDR1 and CDR2 are SGHTA and FQGNSA. The chain's CDR3 is CASSISSSYEQYF. The CDR3 DNA sequence: TGTGCCAGCAGCATTAGCAGTTCCTACGAGCAGTACTTC.

The CDR3: CASSPLELAGWCDTQYF. For the CDR3, the DNA is TGTGCCAGCAGCCCATTGGAACTAGCGGGGTGGTGCGATACGCAGTATTTT. This chain joins TRBV7-7 and TRBJ2-3, with 10 bases aligning to TRBD2. The ends lost 5 bases at V and 6 bases at J; junction bases unmatched: 14. CDR3 size: 17 residues. Looked up from germline, CDR1 is SSHAT and CDR2 is FNYEAQ (reference sequence). Variable domain in full (rest from reference TRBV7-7 and TRBJ2-3): GAGVSQSPRYKVTKRGQDVTLRCDPISSHATLYWYQQALGQGPEFLTYFNYEAQPDKSGLPSDRFSAERPEGSISTLTIQRTEQRDSAMYRCASSPLELAGWCDTQYFGPGTRLTVL.

This clonotype was picked up many times. The chain has TRBV6-6 and TRBJ2-4, with 7 bases that match TRBD2. The CDR3 loop spans 13 amino acids. The ends lost 3 bases at V and 15 bases at J; junction bases unmatched: 11. Germline values: CDR1 MNHNY, CDR2 SVGAGI (reference sequence). In nucleotides, the CDR3 is TGTGCCAGCAGTTATGGGCTAGCGGCCTTTGGGTACTTC. Protein product: CASSYGLAAFGYF.

This clonotype was detected ten times or more. This chain links TRBV24-1 with TRBJ2-1, with 8 bases matching TRBD1. This CDR3 is 16 amino acids long. Trimming at V came to 2 bases and at J to 3 bases, leaving 5 bases not matched to a gene. Germline CDR1 KGHDR, CDR2 SFDVKD. The CDR3 coding sequence is TGTGCCACCAGTGATTCGGACAGGGACCTCTACAATGAGCAGTTCTTC. Its translation: CATSDSDRDLYNEQFF.

This clonotype has more than one count but fewer than ten. V and J are TRBV3-1 and TRBJ2-5; D may match TRBD1 or TRBD2 (6 bases each). The V gene lost 0 bases and the J gene lost 9 bases, with 11 bases spanning the gap. CDR3 length equals 13 residues. CDR1 and CDR2 (germline): LGHDT, YNNKEL (reference sequence). Written as DNA, the CDR3 is TGTGCCAGCAGCCAAGAACAGGGACTCTCCCAGTACTTC. This codes for CASSQEQGLSQYF.

This clonotype has a count of ten or more. The chain couples TRBV9 to TRBJ2-5; possible D gene TRBD2, 6 bases. The CDR3 is 16 amino acids. In germline, CDR1 is SGDLS, CDR2 YYNGEE. Trimming removed 6 bases at V and 1 base at J, with 19 bases between. This CDR3 is CASTKSGAGSQETQYF. For the CDR3, the DNA is TGTGCCAGCACAAAAAGTGGGGCGGGGAGCCAAGAGACCCAGTACTTC.

This clonotype occurred many times. The chain recombines TRBV6-2 or TRBV6-3 with TRBJ2-1; D unclear. This CDR3 comprises 13 residues. Germline V gene sequence: CDR1 MNHEY, CDR2 SVGEGT. V lost 10 bases to trimming and J lost 6 bases, with 16 bases between them. CDR3: CATLPFPGNEQFF. The CDR3 region has the DNA TGTGCCACCCTACCGTTTCCAGGCAATGAGCAGTTCTTC.

The chain joins TRBV18 to TRBJ1-1; D not certain. Per the germline V gene, CDR1 is KGHSH and CDR2 is LQKENI. The CDR3 loop spans 15 amino acids. Trimming cost V 3 bases and J 2 bases, with 13 bases left between them. CDR3 in amino acids: CASSPRREKNTEAFF. CDR3 nucleotide sequence: TGTGCCAGCTCACCTAGGCGGGAAAAAAACACTGAAGCTTTCTTT. Full variable domain (remainder filled in from reference TRBV18 and TRBJ1-1): NAGVMQNPRHLVRRRGQEARLRCSPMKGHSHVYWYRQLPEEGLKFMVYLQKENIIDESGMPKERFSAEFPKEGPSILRIQQVVRGDSAAYFCASSPRREKNTEAFFGQGTRLTVV.

The chain is built from TRBV18 and TRBJ2-2, with D perhaps being TRBD1 or TRBD2 (6 bases each). This CDR3 is built from 16 residues. Trimming removed 3 bases from V and 5 bases from J, with 16 bases in between. Looked up from germline, CDR1 is KGHSH and CDR2 is LQKENI. The CDR3 DNA follows: TGTGCCAGCTCACCTCCGGTGGGGGGCCGGACCGGGGAGCTGTTTTTT. Translated: CASSPPVGGRTGELFF.

This chain uses TRBV7-2 with TRBJ2-1; 14 bases line up with TRBD2. CDR3 length equals 15 residues. CDR1 SGHTA and CDR2 FQGNSA come from the germline V gene. Trimming at V came to 3 bases and at J to 10 bases, leaving 5 bases not matched to a gene. CDR3 in amino acids: CASSLTSGGAREQFF. CDR3 coding DNA: TGTGCCAGCAGCTTGACTAGCGGGGGGGCCAGGGAGCAGTTCTTC.

This clonotype turned up a few times. The chain has TRBV20-1 and TRBJ1-2, with D possibly matching TRBD1 (6 bases). Germline CDR1 and CDR2: DFQATT and SNEGSKA (reference sequence). Trimming stripped 8 bases from V and 11 bases from J, with 12 bases between. This CDR3 has 9 amino acids. The CDR3, as DNA: TGCAGTCCGCAGGGGAGTTACACCTTC. Residues: CSPQGSYTF.

The chain recombines TRBV5-4 with TRBJ2-3; D gene unclear. CDR1 and CDR2 (germline): SGHNT, YYREEE (reference sequence). The CDR3 covers 13 residues. With 4 bases removed from V and 0 bases from J, the gap between germline ends came to 6 bases. CDR3: CASSVDSTDTQYF. The CDR3 DNA sequence: TGTGCCAGCAGCGTAGATAGCACAGATACGCAGTATTTT. Together with reference TRBV5-4 and TRBJ2-3, the CDR3 gives the full variable domain: ETGVTQSPTHLIKTRGQQVTLRCSSQSGHNTVSWYQQALGQGPQFIFQYYREEENGRGNFPPRFSGLQFPNYSSELNVNALELDDSALYLCASSVDSTDTQYFGPGTRLTVL.

This clonotype was found a few times. V and J are TRBV15 and TRBJ2-1, with 8 bases identical to TRBD1. This CDR3 has 14 residues. Germline lookup yields CDR1 LNHNV and CDR2 YYDKDF (reference sequence). V lost 4 bases and J lost 4; bases outside the gene matches: 3. Written as DNA, the CDR3 is TGTGCCACCAGCACCGACAGGGGTTACAATGAGCAGTTCTTC. This gives the protein CATSTDRGYNEQFF.

There are a few counts of this clonotype. In DNA form, the CDR3 reads TGTGCCAGCAGTTCCCGGGACAGGGGGCCCTACGAGCAGTACTTC. As protein: CASSSRDRGPYEQYF. The J gene is TRBJ2-7, the V gene TRBV6-5; 12 bases map to TRBD1. The CDR3 is 15 residues long. Germline trimming cut 4 bases from V and 2 bases from J; bases unmatched to any gene: 3. Per the germline V gene, CDR1 is MNHEY and CDR2 is SVGAGI.

This clonotype turned up a few times. Here the CDR3 DNA reads TGTGCCAGCAGCCAAGATCTAGCCGGGGAGCTGTTTTTT. This sequence encodes CASSQDLAGELFF. The chain combines TRBV14 with TRBJ2-2; D is unclear. The CDR3 consists of 13 residues. From germline, CDR1 is SGHDN and CDR2 FVKESK. Trimming left V 0 bases short and J 6 bases short, with 5 bases between.

This clonotype showed up just a few times. The chain couples TRBV7-9 to TRBJ2-5, with D uncertain. Germline V gene lookup returns CDR1 SEHNR and CDR2 FQNEAQ (reference sequence). Trimming left V 5 bases short and J 7 bases short, with 17 bases between. The CDR3 consists of 14 residues. The CDR3 DNA follows: TGTGCCAGCAGCCGTTCTCTAGGATTGGGGACCCAGTACTTC. This translates into CASSRSLGLGTQYF. The full variable domain, with the rest looked up from reference TRBV7-9 and TRBJ2-5, is DTGVSQNPRHKITKRGQNVTFRCDPISEHNRLYWYRQTLGQGPEFLTYFQNEAQLEKSRLLSDRFSAERPKGSFSTLEIQRTEQGDSAMYLCASSRSLGLGTQYFGPGTRLLVL.

This clonotype was recorded many times. Relative to the germline gene, one junction end is altered; a read error may explain this. The chain combines TRBV5-1 with TRBJ2-3, with TRBD2 matching over 7 bases. Germline CDR1 is SGHRS and CDR2 is YFSETQ. The CDR3 sequence is 13 residues long. The DNA for the CDR3 is TGCGCCACCAGCCCCGGGGGGACAGATACGCAGTATTTT. Residues: CATSPGGTDTQYF.

The chain joins TRBV7-2 to TRBJ2-3; D unclear. This CDR3 spans 16 amino acids. Trimming took 3 bases from V and 0 from J, leaving 13 bases between them. Germline lookup yields CDR1 SGHTA and CDR2 FQGNSA. CDR3 residues: CASSLATVLSTDTQYF. The CDR3, as DNA: TGTGCCAGCAGCTTGGCCACGGTGTTAAGCACAGATACGCAGTATTTT.

CDR3 loop: CASTGISGNTIYF. As DNA, the CDR3 is TGTGCCTCCACAGGGATCTCTGGAAACACCATATATTTT. The rearrangement links TRBV10-3 to TRBJ1-3, with D tentatively TRBD1 (6 bases). Deletions cut 11 bases from V and 0 bases from J, with 11 bases between. The CDR3 has 13 residues. Germline lookup yields CDR1 ENHRY and CDR2 SYGVKD.

The table lists this clonotype with many counts. In nucleotides, the CDR3 is TGTGCCAGCAGCCTTAACTTACAGGGAGACGGCTACACCTTC. It codes for CASSLNLQGDGYTF. V gene TRBV14 combines with J gene TRBJ1-2; tentative D call: TRBD1 (6 bases). The CDR3 has 14 amino acids. Germline CDR1 SGHDN, CDR2 FVKESK. Between the trimmed V and J ends, which lost 4 bases and 8 bases, there was a span of 17 bases. The whole variable domain, filled in from reference TRBV14 and TRBJ1-2, reads EAGVTQFPSHSVIEKGQTVTLRCDPISGHDNLYWYRRVMGKEIKFLLHFVKESKQDESGMPNNRFLAERTGGTYSTLKVQPAELEDSGVYFCASSLNLQGDGYTFGSGTRLTVV.

As for this clonotype: A much bigger clone sits one base away, suggesting this may be a read error. The chain recombines TRBV7-9 with TRBJ1-1; D not certain. The V gene lost 10 bases and the J gene lost 11 bases, with 23 bases spanning the gap. The CDR3 contains 13 residues. Germline V gene data show CDR1 as SEHNR and CDR2 as FQNEAQ (reference sequence). The CDR3 is CAISWGVLAPAFF. In nucleotides, the CDR3 is TGTGCCATCAGTTGGGGAGTACTCGCCCCGGCTTTCTTT. The full variable domain, completed using reference TRBV7-9 and TRBJ1-1, is DTGVSQNPRHKITKRGQNVTFRCDPISEHNRLYWYRQTLGQGPEFLTYFQNEAQLEKSRLLSDRFSAERPKGSFSTLEIQRTEQGDSAMYLCAISWGVLAPAFFGQGTRLTVV.

The rearrangement uses TRBV7-2 and TRBJ1-1; 7 bases map to TRBD1. The CDR3 length is 14 residues. Germline V gene sequence: CDR1 SGHTA, CDR2 FQGNSA. With 4 bases clipped from V and 0 bases from J, the junction kept 2 bases outside the gene matches. As DNA, the CDR3 is TGTGCCAGCAGCTCGGACAGGCTGAACACTGAAGCTTTCTTT. Residues: CASSSDRLNTEAFF. Complete variable domain (other parts from reference TRBV7-2 and TRBJ1-1): GAGVSQSPSNKVTEKGKDVELRCDPISGHTALYWYRQSLGQGLEFLIYFQGNSAPDKSGLPSDRFSAERTGGSVSTLTIQRTQQEDSAVYLCASSSDRLNTEAFFGQGTRLTVV.